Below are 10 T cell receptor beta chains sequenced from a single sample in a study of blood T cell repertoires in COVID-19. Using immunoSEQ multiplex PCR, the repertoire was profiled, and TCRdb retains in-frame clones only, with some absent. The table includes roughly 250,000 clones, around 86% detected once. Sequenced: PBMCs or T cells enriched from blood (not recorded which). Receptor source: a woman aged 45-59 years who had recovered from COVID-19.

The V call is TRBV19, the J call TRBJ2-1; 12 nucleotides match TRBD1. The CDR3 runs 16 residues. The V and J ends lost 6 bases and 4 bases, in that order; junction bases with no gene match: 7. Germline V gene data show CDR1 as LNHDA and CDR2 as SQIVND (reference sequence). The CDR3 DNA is TGTGCCAGTAGGCCCGGGACAGGGGGCTCTTACAATGAGCAGTTCTTC. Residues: CASRPGTGGSYNEQFF.

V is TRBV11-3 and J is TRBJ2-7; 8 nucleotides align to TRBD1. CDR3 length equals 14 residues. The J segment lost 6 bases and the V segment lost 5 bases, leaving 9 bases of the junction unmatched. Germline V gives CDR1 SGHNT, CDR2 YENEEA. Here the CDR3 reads CASSPSTGAGEQYF. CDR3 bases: TGTGCCAGCAGCCCCTCGACAGGGGCTGGCGAGCAGTACTTC.

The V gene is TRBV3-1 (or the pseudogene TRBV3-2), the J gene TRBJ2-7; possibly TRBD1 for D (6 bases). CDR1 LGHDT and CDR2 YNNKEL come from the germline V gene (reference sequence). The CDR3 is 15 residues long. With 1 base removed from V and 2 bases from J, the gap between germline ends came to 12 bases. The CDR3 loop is CASSQGPGEAYEQYF. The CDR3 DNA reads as TGTGCCAGCAGCCAAGGGCCAGGGGAAGCCTACGAGCAGTACTTC.

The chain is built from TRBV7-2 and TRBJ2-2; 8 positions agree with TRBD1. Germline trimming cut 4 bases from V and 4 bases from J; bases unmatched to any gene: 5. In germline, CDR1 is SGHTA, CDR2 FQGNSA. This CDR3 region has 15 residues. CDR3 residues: CASSSVTGGTGELFF. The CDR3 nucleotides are TGTGCCAGCAGCTCGGTCACAGGGGGCACCGGGGAGCTGTTTTTT.

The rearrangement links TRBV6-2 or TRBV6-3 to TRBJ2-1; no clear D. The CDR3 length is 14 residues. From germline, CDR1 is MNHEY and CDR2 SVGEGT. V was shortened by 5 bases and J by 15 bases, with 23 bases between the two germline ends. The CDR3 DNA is TGTGCCAGCAGTCTCCCTCTAGAGTGGCCATATCGGTTCTTC. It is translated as CASSLPLEWPYRFF.

The CDR3 region has the DNA TGTGCCAGCAGCAAGATTAATTTAGTTCCGGGGTGGGGAAACACCATATATTTT. It yields the protein CASSKINLVPGWGNTIYF. The chain combines TRBV11-2 with TRBJ1-3; unclear D gene. The CDR3 spans 18 residues. Germline V gene lookup returns CDR1 SGHAT and CDR2 FQNNGV. Trimming took 5 bases from V and 4 from J, leaving 24 bases between them.

This CDR3 is CASSHGVGNNEQFF. The DNA of the CDR3 is TGCGCCAGCAGCCACGGGGTGGGCAACAATGAGCAGTTCTTC. The J gene is TRBJ2-1, the V gene TRBV5-1, with a weak D call TRBD2 (5 bases). V lost 4 bases to trimming and J lost 5 bases, with 13 bases between them. The length of the CDR3 is 14 residues. Looked up from germline, CDR1 is SGHRS and CDR2 is YFSETQ.

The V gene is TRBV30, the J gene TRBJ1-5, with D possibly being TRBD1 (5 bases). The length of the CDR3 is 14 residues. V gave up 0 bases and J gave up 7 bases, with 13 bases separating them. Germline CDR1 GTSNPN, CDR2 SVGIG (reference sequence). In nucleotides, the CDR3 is TGTGCCTGGAGTGTAGGTCAGGGTGGCCAGCCCCAGCATTTT. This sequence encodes CAWSVGQGGQPQHF.

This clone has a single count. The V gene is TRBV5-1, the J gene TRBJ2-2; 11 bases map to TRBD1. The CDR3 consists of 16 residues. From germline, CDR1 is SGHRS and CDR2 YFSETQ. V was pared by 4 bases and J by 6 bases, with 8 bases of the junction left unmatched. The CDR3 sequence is CASSTGQGAHAGELFF. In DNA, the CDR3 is TGCGCCAGCAGCACCGGACAGGGGGCGCACGCCGGGGAGCTGTTTTTT.

This CDR3 reads CASGGPRAGGNTIYF. CDR3 bases: TGTGCCAGCGGAGGCCCCCGGGCCGGGGGAAACACCATATATTTT. V usage is TRBV28 and J usage is TRBJ1-3; D unresolved. Germline assignment: CDR1 MDHEN and CDR2 SYDVKM. V was cut by 8 bases and J by 4 bases, with 18 bases left in between. This CDR3 spans 15 amino acids. Looking up the rest from reference TRBV28 and TRBJ1-3 gives the full variable domain: DVKVTQSSRYLVKRTGEKVFLECVQDMDHENMFWYRQDPGLGLRLIYFSYDVKMKEKGDIPEGYSVSREKKERFSLILESASTNQTSMYLCASGGPRAGGNTIYFGEGSWLTVV.